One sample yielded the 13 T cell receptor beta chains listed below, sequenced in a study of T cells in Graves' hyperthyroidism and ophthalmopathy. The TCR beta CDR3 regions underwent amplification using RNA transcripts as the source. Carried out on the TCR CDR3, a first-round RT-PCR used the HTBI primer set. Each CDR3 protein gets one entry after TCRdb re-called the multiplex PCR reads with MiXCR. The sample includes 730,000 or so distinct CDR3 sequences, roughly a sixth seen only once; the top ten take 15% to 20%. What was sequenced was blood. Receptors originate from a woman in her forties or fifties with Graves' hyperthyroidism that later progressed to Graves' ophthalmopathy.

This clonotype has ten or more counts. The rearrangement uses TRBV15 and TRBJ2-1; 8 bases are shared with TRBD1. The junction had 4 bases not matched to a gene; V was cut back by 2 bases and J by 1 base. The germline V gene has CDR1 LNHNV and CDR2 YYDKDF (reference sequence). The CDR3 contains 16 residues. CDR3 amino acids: CATSRRTGLSYNEQFF. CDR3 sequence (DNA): TGTGCCACCAGCAGAAGGACAGGGCTTTCCTACAATGAGCAGTTCTTC.

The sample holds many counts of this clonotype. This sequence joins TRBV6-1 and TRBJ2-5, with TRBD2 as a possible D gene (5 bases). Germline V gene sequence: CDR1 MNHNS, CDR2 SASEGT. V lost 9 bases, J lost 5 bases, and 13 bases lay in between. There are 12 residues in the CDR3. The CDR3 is CASFGSWETQYF. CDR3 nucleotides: TGTGCCAGTTTTGGGAGTTGGGAGACCCAGTACTTC.

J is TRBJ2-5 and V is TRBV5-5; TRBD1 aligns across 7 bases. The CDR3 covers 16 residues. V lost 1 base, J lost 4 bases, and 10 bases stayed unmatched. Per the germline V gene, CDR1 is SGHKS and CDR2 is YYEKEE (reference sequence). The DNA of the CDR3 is TGTGCCAGCAGCTTGAAGTTGCAGGGGGTTTTAGAGACCCAGTACTTC. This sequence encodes CASSLKLQGVLETQYF.

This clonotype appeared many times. The CDR3 here is CASSSSGVGDTEAFF. The CDR3 bases are TGTGCCAGCAGTTCGTCAGGCGTCGGGGACACTGAAGCTTTCTTT. V and J are TRBV12-3 or TRBV12-4 and TRBJ1-1; D ambiguous. With 4 bases removed from V and 3 bases from J, the gap between germline ends came to 15 bases. This CDR3 region has 15 residues.

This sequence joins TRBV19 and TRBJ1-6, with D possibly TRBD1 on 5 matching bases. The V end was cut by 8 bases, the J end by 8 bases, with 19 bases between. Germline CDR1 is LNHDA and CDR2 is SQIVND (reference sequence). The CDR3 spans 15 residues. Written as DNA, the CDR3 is TGTGCCAGTGGAGCCCGCACCGAAGGGGATTCACCCCTCCACTTT. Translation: CASGARTEGDSPLHF.

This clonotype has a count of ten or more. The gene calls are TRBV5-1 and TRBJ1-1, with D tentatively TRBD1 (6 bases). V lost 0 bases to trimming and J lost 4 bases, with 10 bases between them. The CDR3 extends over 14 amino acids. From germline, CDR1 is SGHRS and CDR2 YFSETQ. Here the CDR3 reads CASSLGQAATEAFF. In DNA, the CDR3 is TGCGCCAGCAGCTTGGGACAGGCGGCCACTGAAGCTTTCTTT.

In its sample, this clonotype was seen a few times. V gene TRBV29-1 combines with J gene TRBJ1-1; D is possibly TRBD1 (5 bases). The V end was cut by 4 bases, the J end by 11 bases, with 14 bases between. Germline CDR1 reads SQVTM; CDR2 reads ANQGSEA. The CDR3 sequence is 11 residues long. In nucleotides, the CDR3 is TGCAGCGTTGGGAGGGACCAAAGGGCTTTCTTT. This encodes CSVGRDQRAFF.

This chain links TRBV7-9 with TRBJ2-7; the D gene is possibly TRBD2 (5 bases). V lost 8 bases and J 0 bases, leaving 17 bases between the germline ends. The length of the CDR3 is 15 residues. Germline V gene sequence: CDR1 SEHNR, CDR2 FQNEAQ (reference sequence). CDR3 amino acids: CASEAEDSFSYEQYF. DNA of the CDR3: TGTGCCAGCGAAGCGGAGGACTCCTTCTCCTACGAGCAGTACTTC. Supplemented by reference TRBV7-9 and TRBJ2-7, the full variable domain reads DTGVSQNPRHKITKRGQNVTFRCDPISEHNRLYWYRQTLGQGPEFLTYFQNEAQLEKSRLLSDRFSAERPKGSFSTLEIQRTEQGDSAMYLCASEAEDSFSYEQYFGPGTRLTVT.

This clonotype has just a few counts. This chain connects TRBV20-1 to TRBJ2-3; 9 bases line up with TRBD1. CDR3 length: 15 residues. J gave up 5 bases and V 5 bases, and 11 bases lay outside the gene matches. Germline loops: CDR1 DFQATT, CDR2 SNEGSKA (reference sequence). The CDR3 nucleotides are TGCAGTGCTTCAACCGGGACAGGGCGAAGAGATACGCAGTATTTT. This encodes CSASTGTGRRDTQYF.

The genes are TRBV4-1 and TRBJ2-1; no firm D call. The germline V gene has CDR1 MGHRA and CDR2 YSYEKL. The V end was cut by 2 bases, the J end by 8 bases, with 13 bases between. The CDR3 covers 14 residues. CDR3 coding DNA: TGCGCCAGCAGCCAAACGCCCCCTGGGCATGAGCAGTTCTTC. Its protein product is CASSQTPPGHEQFF.

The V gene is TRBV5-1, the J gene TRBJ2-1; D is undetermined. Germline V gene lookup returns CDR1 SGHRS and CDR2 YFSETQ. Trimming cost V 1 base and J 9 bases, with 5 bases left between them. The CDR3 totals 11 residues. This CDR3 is CASSLNFEQFF. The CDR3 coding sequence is TGCGCCAGCAGCTTGAATTTTGAGCAGTTCTTC.

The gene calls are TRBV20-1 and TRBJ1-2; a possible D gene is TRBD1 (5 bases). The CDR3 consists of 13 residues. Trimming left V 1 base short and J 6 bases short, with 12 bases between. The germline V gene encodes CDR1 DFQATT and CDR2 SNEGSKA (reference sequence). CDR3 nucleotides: TGCAGTGCTAGAGCTCGCACAGGCAATGGCTACACCTTC. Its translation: CSARARTGNGYTF.

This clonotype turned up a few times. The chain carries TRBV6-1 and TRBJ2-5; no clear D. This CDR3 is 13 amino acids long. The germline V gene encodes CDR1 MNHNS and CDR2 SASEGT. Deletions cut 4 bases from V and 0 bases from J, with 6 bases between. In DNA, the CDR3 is TGTGCCAGCAGTGGAGTGTACCAAGAGACCCAGTACTTC. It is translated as CASSGVYQETQYF.